Listed here are 26 T cell receptor beta chains from one sample, sequenced in a study of blood T cell repertoires in COVID-19 (dated by TCRdb to between 2020 and 2021). Libraries were made using the immunoSEQ multiplex PCR assay. TCRdb holds this immuneACCESS table with in-frame rearrangements only. Some clones are missing; in checked studies, unresolved V genes explain under half, and the rest has no known cause. The sample table records some 330,000 clones; 80% to 90% of these occur just once. Jointly, the top ten make up around 2% of the sample. The sequencing input was PBMCs or T cells enriched from blood (not recorded which). Receptors originate from a man in his forties in a cohort exposed to, infected with or recovered from COVID-19 (not recorded which).

As DNA, the CDR3 is TGTGCCAGCGAGGGGACAGCGACAGATACGCAGTATTTT. Residues: CASEGTATDTQYF. The rearrangement links TRBV28 to TRBJ2-3; 7 nucleotides align to TRBD1. Germline trimming cut 8 bases from V and 3 bases from J; bases unmatched to any gene: 5. Germline values: CDR1 MDHEN, CDR2 SYDVKM. The CDR3 is 13 residues long.

This chain connects TRBV5-1 to TRBJ1-1; 7 positions agree with TRBD1. The germline V gene encodes CDR1 SGHRS and CDR2 YFSETQ. The CDR3 spans 18 residues. V shed 3 bases and J 4 bases; nucleotides not matched to a gene: 18. The CDR3 reads CASSSSSGGWRSGTEAFF. CDR3 in DNA: TGCGCCAGCAGCTCCTCATCAGGGGGTTGGAGGTCGGGCACTGAAGCTTTCTTT.

This chain uses TRBV6-2 or TRBV6-3 with TRBJ2-5, with 12 bases aligning to TRBD1. This CDR3 contains 16 residues. J was trimmed by 5 bases and V by 0 bases; bases with no gene match: 4. The V gene's germline CDR1 is MNHEY and CDR2 SVGEGT. DNA for the CDR3: TGTGCCAGCAGTTACTCGGGACAGGGGGCTATGGAGACCCAGTACTTC. Translating gives CASSYSGQGAMETQYF.

V gene TRBV5-4 combines with J gene TRBJ1-5; D is perhaps TRBD1 (5 bases). V lost 0 bases and J lost 5, with 12 bases in between. This CDR3 spans 15 amino acids. Germline CDR1 SGHNT, CDR2 YYREEE (reference sequence). CDR3 in amino acids: CASSLGAGQDQPQHF. In DNA, the CDR3 is TGTGCCAGCAGCTTGGGGGCAGGGCAGGATCAGCCCCAGCATTTT.

This sequence joins TRBV18 and TRBJ1-5, with TRBD1 matching over 9 bases. This CDR3 is 13 amino acids long. Losses at the gene ends were 5 bases for V and 7 bases for J; bases not matched to a gene: 3. Germline lookup yields CDR1 KGHSH and CDR2 LQKENI. The chain's CDR3 is CASSGQGRQPQHF. The CDR3 DNA sequence: TGTGCCAGCTCAGGACAGGGGAGACAGCCCCAGCATTTT.

The chain recombines TRBV23-1 with TRBJ2-4; 7 nucleotides line up with TRBD1. TRBV23-1 is an ORF for which the function is uncertain. The CDR3 spans 19 residues. V lost 0 bases, J lost 3 bases, and 14 bases stayed unmatched. Here the CDR3 reads CASSQSRNRTGHIKNIQYF. CDR3 coding DNA: TGCGCCAGCAGTCAATCCCGCAATAGGACAGGTCACATCAAAAACATTCAGTACTTC.

Details on this clone: A read error may produce the germline difference seen at one junction end. Other DNA sequences in this sample translate to the same CDR3. The chain links TRBV11-3 to TRBJ1-1; the match to TRBD1 covers 8 bases. There are 14 residues in the CDR3. Per the germline V gene, CDR1 is SGHNT and CDR2 is YENEEA. DNA for the CDR3: TGTGCCAGCAGCCTAGACAGGGGGAACACTGAAGCTTTCTTT. Translated: CASSLDRGNTEAFF.

The rearrangement links TRBV2 to TRBJ2-3, with TRBD2 identical over 13 bases. Germline V gene lookup returns CDR1 SNHLY and CDR2 FYNNEI. The CDR3 loop spans 16 amino acids. V gave up 5 bases and J gave up 5 bases; unmatched junction bases: 7. Written as DNA, the CDR3 is TGTGCCAGCAGTCCCGGACTAGCGGGAGAGATAGATACGCAGTATTTT. Protein product: CASSPGLAGEIDTQYF.

This chain connects TRBV10-3 to TRBJ2-3; D perhaps matches TRBD2 (5 bases). CDR3 length: 14 residues. CDR1 and CDR2 (germline): ENHRY, SYGVKD. V was pared by 2 bases and J by 2 bases, with 8 bases between. As DNA, the CDR3 is TGTGCCATCAGTGAGGAGCGGTTCACAGATACGCAGTATTTT. Its translation: CAISEERFTDTQYF.

This chain joins TRBV5-4 and TRBJ2-5, with no clear D. The ends were cut back, 0 bases at V and 3 bases at J, with 6 bases in the middle. The CDR3 is made up of 13 amino acids. The germline gives CDR1 SGHNT, CDR2 YYREEE (reference sequence). The CDR3 loop reads CASSLDREETQYF. The CDR3 DNA reads TGTGCCAGCAGCTTGGACCGGGAAGAGACCCAGTACTTC.

Points on this clone: The sample contains more than one DNA sequence encoding this CDR3. The V gene is TRBV9, the J gene TRBJ2-7; TRBD2 matches at 10 bases. J lost 4 bases, V lost 0 bases, and 4 bases had no gene match. The CDR3 length is 15 residues. Per the germline V gene, CDR1 is SGDLS and CDR2 is YYNGEE. The CDR3 is CASSVGASGSYEQYF. CDR3 sequence (DNA): TGTGCCAGCAGCGTAGGGGCTAGCGGGAGTTACGAGCAGTACTTC.

This clone was counted a single time. The chain employs TRBV29-1 and TRBJ1-2; D is uncertain. CDR1 is SQVTM and CDR2 is ANQGSEA in the germline V gene. Trimming stripped 7 bases from V and 7 bases from J, with 16 bases between. This CDR3 has 12 amino acids. CDR3 protein: CSAVDTARGYTF. CDR3 DNA: TGCAGCGCCGTCGACACGGCCCGTGGCTACACCTTC.

The CDR3 reads CASSRTGATEAFF. Written as DNA, the CDR3 is TGTGCCAGCAGTAGAACAGGGGCCACTGAAGCTTTCTTT. The J gene is TRBJ1-1, the V gene TRBV12-3 or TRBV12-4, with 7 bases lining up with TRBD1. V was pared by 5 bases and J by 4 bases, with 4 bases of the junction left unmatched. The CDR3 sequence is 13 residues long.

This chain links TRBV5-1 with TRBJ2-5; 8 bases are shared with TRBD1. This CDR3 comprises 17 residues. Trimming took 5 bases from V and 1 from J; bases not matched to a gene: 13. The germline gives CDR1 SGHRS, CDR2 YFSETQ. CDR3 loop: CASRGIDGTGTQETQYF. The DNA for the CDR3 is TGCGCCAGCAGGGGGATTGACGGGACAGGTACCCAAGAGACCCAGTACTTC.

This chain joins TRBV19 and TRBJ1-5; no clear D gene. This CDR3 spans 14 amino acids. Germline-derived CDR1 and CDR2 are LNHDA and SQIVND (reference sequence). The V gene lost 7 bases and the J gene lost 2 bases, with 12 bases spanning the gap. The CDR3 protein is CASTYSIGNQPQHF. For the CDR3, the DNA is TGTGCCAGTACGTACAGTATTGGCAATCAGCCCCAGCATTTT.

V usage is TRBV11-2 and J usage is TRBJ2-7; TRBD1 agrees at 8 bases. Germline values: CDR1 SGHAT, CDR2 FQNNGV. There are 15 residues in the CDR3. Germline trimming cut 2 bases from V and 4 bases from J; bases unmatched to any gene: 7. CDR3 sequence (DNA): TGTGCCAGCAGCTTATACCCCAGGGGGCAGTACGAGCAGTACTTC. This gives the protein CASSLYPRGQYEQYF.

In regard to this clone: At the DNA level, this CDR3 is encoded by other sequences in the same sample as well. V gene TRBV24-1 combines with J gene TRBJ2-1, with 10 positions matching TRBD1. This CDR3 region has 15 residues. In germline, CDR1 is KGHDR, CDR2 SFDVKD. Losses at the gene ends were 9 bases for V and 1 base for J; bases not matched to a gene: 5. The CDR3 coding sequence is TGTGCCACCTCCGGGACAGGGGTATCCTACAATGAGCAGTTCTTC. Translating gives CATSGTGVSYNEQFF.

The V call is TRBV2, the J call TRBJ2-1; 11 bases agree with TRBD2. V lost 4 bases, J lost 8 bases, and 16 bases stayed unmatched. The CDR3 length is 18 residues. Germline loops: CDR1 SNHLY, CDR2 FYNNEI. In DNA form, the CDR3 reads TGTGCCAGCAGTGGGCTAGCGGGAGGACAGTTTTTCAAGGATGAGCAGTTCTTC. Its translation: CASSGLAGGQFFKDEQFF.

This chain uses TRBV11-2 with TRBJ2-1, with D possibly being TRBD1 (6 bases). The CDR3 has 13 amino acids. The V end was cut by 3 bases, the J end by 6 bases, with 9 bases between. Germline V lookup: CDR1 SGHAT, CDR2 FQNNGV. CDR3 sequence reads: CASSFRRGNEQFF. CDR3 DNA sequence: TGTGCCAGCAGCTTTCGCAGGGGCAATGAGCAGTTCTTC.

Here the CDR3 DNA reads TGTGCCTGGAGTGTCCCCAGGTCTCCAGAAAAACTGTTTTTT. Translated, it gives CAWSVPRSPEKLFF. The V gene is TRBV30, the J gene TRBJ1-4; no definite D call. Germline V gene sequence: CDR1 GTSNPN, CDR2 SVGIG (reference sequence). The CDR3 spans 14 residues. Trimming stripped 0 bases from V and 8 bases from J, with 13 bases between.

In its sample, this clone was seen once. This chain connects TRBV6-5 to TRBJ2-2; 7 bases are shared with TRBD2. J gave up 4 bases and V 10 bases, and 6 bases lay outside the gene matches. The germline gives CDR1 MNHEY, CDR2 SVGAGI. This CDR3 region has 13 residues. Written as DNA, the CDR3 is TGTGCCAACCTAGCGGTGGGCACCGGGGAGCTGTTTTTT. Translated: CANLAVGTGELFF.

CDR3: CSVSVPGKTGGEQFF. DNA for the CDR3: TGCAGCGTATCTGTCCCGGGGAAAACCGGGGGTGAGCAGTTCTTC. The chain recombines TRBV29-1 with TRBJ2-1, with D possibly matching TRBD2 (6 bases). V lost 6 bases to trimming and J lost 9 bases, with 24 bases between them. There are 15 residues in the CDR3. The V gene's germline CDR1 is SQVTM and CDR2 ANQGSEA.

The V gene is TRBV29-1, the J gene TRBJ2-7, with D possibly matching TRBD1 (6 bases). The V gene's germline CDR1 is SQVTM and CDR2 ANQGSEA. Deletions cut 7 bases from V and 6 bases from J, with 16 bases between. CDR3 length: 12 amino acids. The CDR3 sequence is CSAGYRVGEQYF. The CDR3 nucleotides read TGCAGCGCTGGTTACAGGGTAGGCGAGCAGTACTTC.

The chain has TRBV18 and TRBJ2-5; D is perhaps TRBD1 (6 bases). The CDR3 is 14 residues long. Per germline, CDR1 KGHSH and CDR2 LQKENI. The V end lost 3 bases, the J end lost 0 bases, and 8 bases lay between the germline ends. This chain's CDR3 is CASSPRDNQETQYF. For the CDR3, the DNA is TGTGCCAGCTCACCCCGGGACAACCAAGAGACCCAGTACTTC.

Written as DNA, the CDR3 is TGTGCCTCATTTAGGGGGGGCGCCGGGATTGAGCAGTACTTC. Translation: CASFRGGAGIEQYF. V usage is TRBV24-1 and J usage is TRBJ2-7; D may be TRBD2 (7 bases). The CDR3 totals 14 residues. CDR1 is KGHDR, CDR2 SFDVKD, per germline. Trimming took 12 bases from V and 7 from J, leaving 24 bases between them.

V is TRBV11-2 and J is TRBJ1-2, with 10 bases lining up with TRBD1. V lost 5 bases to trimming and J lost 4 bases; unmatched junction nucleotides: 7. CDR1 SGHAT and CDR2 FQNNGV come from the germline V gene. The CDR3 has 15 amino acids. CDR3 nucleotide sequence: TGTGCCAGCAGCCCGGGGACAGGGGTTTCCTATGGCTACACCTTC. Amino acid sequence: CASSPGTGVSYGYTF.